A single sample is the source of the 26 T cell receptor beta chains below, sequenced in a study of blood T cell repertoires in COVID-19. Clones were read by immunoSEQ multiplex PCR, and TCRdb kept only the in-frame ones, dropping some. Here the sample spans under 200,000 clones, around 87% being singletons. Sequencing was performed on peripheral blood. All receptors derive from a woman aged 80 or over in a cohort sampled during active or convalescent COVID-19.

CDR3 residues: CASSTHRRMNTEAFF. As DNA, the CDR3 is TGTGCCAGCAGCACACACCGCAGAATGAACACTGAAGCTTTCTTT. This rearrangement joins TRBV7-9 to TRBJ1-1; D is unresolved. V was trimmed by 5 bases and J by 0 bases, leaving 13 bases between them. The CDR3 runs to 15 residues. Per germline, CDR1 SEHNR and CDR2 FQNEAQ (reference sequence).

This clone has only a few counts. V and J are TRBV29-1 and TRBJ2-6, with D possibly matching TRBD2 (5 bases). V was shortened by 6 bases and J by 1 base, with 7 bases between the two germline ends. The CDR3 loop spans 13 amino acids. Germline-derived CDR1 and CDR2 are SQVTM and ANQGSEA. In DNA, the CDR3 is TGCAGCGTAGGGAGATCTGGGGCCAACGTCCTGACTTTC. Residues: CSVGRSGANVLTF.

This clone was seen only once. The chain carries TRBV24-1 and TRBJ1-6; the match to TRBD1 covers 7 bases. The CDR3 runs to 15 residues. Germline values: CDR1 KGHDR, CDR2 SFDVKD. V trimming: 4 bases; J trimming: 6 bases; junction bases outside the gene matches: 5. CDR3 sequence: CATSDSGQINSPLHF. Written as DNA, the CDR3 is TGTGCCACCAGTGACTCGGGACAGATTAATTCACCCCTCCACTTT.

This chain uses TRBV7-2 with TRBJ2-3; D unclear. There are 15 residues in the CDR3. Germline V gives CDR1 SGHTA, CDR2 FQGNSA. V dropped 1 base and J dropped 3 bases, with 11 bases sitting between them. This CDR3 reads CASSLGLPGTDTQYF. CDR3 DNA sequence: TGTGCCAGCAGCTTAGGACTCCCTGGGACAGATACGCAGTATTTT.

The J gene is TRBJ2-7, the V gene TRBV19; possible D gene TRBD1, 5 bases. This CDR3 is built from 13 residues. The germline V and J ends were trimmed by 3 bases and 2 bases, with 8 bases remaining between them. Looked up from germline, CDR1 is LNHDA and CDR2 is SQIVND (reference sequence). CDR3 DNA sequence: TGTGCCAGTAGTATCCAGGGTACCTACGAGCAGTACTTC. Protein product: CASSIQGTYEQYF.

The V gene is TRBV2, the J gene TRBJ2-7; the D gene is possibly TRBD2 (6 bases). The CDR3 length is 13 residues. Trimming removed 2 bases at V and 13 bases at J, with 18 bases between. The germline gives CDR1 SNHLY, CDR2 FYNNEI. CDR3: CASSENRPGDSYF. The CDR3 DNA reads TGTGCCAGCAGTGAAAACCGGCCGGGGGACTCCTACTTC.

V is TRBV29-1 and J is TRBJ2-1; 7 nucleotides line up with TRBD1. The CDR3 totals 14 residues. The ends lost 2 bases at V and 2 bases at J; junction bases unmatched: 3. CDR1 is SQVTM and CDR2 is ANQGSEA in the germline V gene. The CDR3 nucleotides read TGCAGCGTTGAATGGCAGGGGGCCTACAATGAGCAGTTCTTC. This sequence encodes CSVEWQGAYNEQFF.

V and J are TRBV2 and TRBJ2-7; possibly TRBD1 for D (5 bases). Per the germline V gene, CDR1 is SNHLY and CDR2 is FYNNEI. The CDR3 is 12 residues long. Trimming left V 7 bases short and J 4 bases short, with 11 bases between. CDR3 region: CASIRDRYEQYF. In nucleotides, the CDR3 is TGTGCCAGCATCAGGGATCGGTACGAGCAGTACTTC.

The chain has TRBV9 and TRBJ2-3; D unclear. The CDR3 is 12 residues long. CDR1 is SGDLS, CDR2 YYNGEE, per germline. Trimming took 4 bases from V and 3 from J, leaving 6 bases between them. The chain's CDR3 is CASSPTTDTQYF. CDR3 DNA: TGTGCCAGCAGCCCAACTACAGATACGCAGTATTTT.

This chain joins TRBV18 and TRBJ1-3; possible D gene TRBD1, 5 bases. The CDR3 consists of 14 residues. Germline CDR1 is KGHSH and CDR2 is LQKENI. V was pared by 2 bases and J by 3 bases, with 8 bases between. The CDR3 DNA reads as TGTGCCAGCTCACCAATACAGGATGGAAACACCATATATTTT. Its translation: CASSPIQDGNTIYF. The full variable domain, completed using reference TRBV18 and TRBJ1-3, is NAGVMQNPRHLVRRRGQEARLRCSPMKGHSHVYWYRQLPEEGLKFMVYLQKENIIDESGMPKERFSAEFPKEGPSILRIQQVVRGDSAAYFCASSPIQDGNTIYFGEGSWLTVV.

The rearrangement joins TRBV5-1 to TRBJ1-2, with 8 nucleotides matching TRBD1. The CDR3 consists of 13 residues. Germline V gene sequence: CDR1 SGHRS, CDR2 YFSETQ. Trimming took 8 bases from V and 5 from J; bases not matched to a gene: 8. The CDR3 loop reads CASMTGEGYGYTF. CDR3 coding DNA: TGCGCCAGTATGACAGGGGAGGGGTATGGCTACACCTTC.

The sample holds one count of this clone. This chain joins TRBV30 and TRBJ2-7, with D possibly being TRBD2 (6 bases). V gave up 4 bases and J gave up 2 bases, with 15 bases separating them. In germline, CDR1 is GTSNPN, CDR2 SVGIG (reference sequence). This CDR3 comprises 14 residues. Here the CDR3 DNA reads TGTGCCTGGACTCCTCGGGGGAATACCTACGAGCAGTACTTC. Amino acid sequence: CAWTPRGNTYEQYF.

This clone appeared a few times. The V and J genes are TRBV7-8 and TRBJ2-2; D perhaps matches TRBD1 (5 bases). The CDR3 has 16 amino acids. From germline, CDR1 is SGHVS and CDR2 FQNEAQ. V was cut by 1 base and J by 1 base, with 10 bases left in between. This CDR3 is CASSLDRQGNTGELFF. In nucleotides, the CDR3 is TGTGCCAGCAGCTTAGATCGGCAGGGGAACACCGGGGAGCTGTTTTTT.

The chain combines TRBV5-1 with TRBJ2-2; weak D call: TRBD2 (6 bases). The CDR3 is 16 residues long. The V gene lost 6 bases and the J gene lost 1 base, with 16 bases spanning the gap. From germline, CDR1 is SGHRS and CDR2 YFSETQ. Here the CDR3 reads CASTPVGAGNTGELFF. The CDR3, as DNA: TGCGCCAGCACCCCAGTGGGAGCGGGGAACACCGGGGAGCTGTTTTTT.

The chain combines TRBV29-1 with TRBJ2-1, with a tentative D call TRBD2 (6 bases). Germline V gene lookup returns CDR1 SQVTM and CDR2 ANQGSEA. Trimming took 3 bases from V and 0 from J, leaving 15 bases between them. This CDR3 is 16 amino acids long. The CDR3 DNA reads as TGCAGCGTTGACGTTCGTAGCGGATTCTCCTACAATGAGCAGTTCTTC. It codes for CSVDVRSGFSYNEQFF.

Only a few counts were recorded for this clone. The gene calls are TRBV7-6 and TRBJ1-5; 12 positions agree with TRBD1. The V gene's germline CDR1 is SGHVS and CDR2 FNYEAQ. V shed 5 bases and J 6 bases; nucleotides not matched to a gene: 5. The CDR3 has 15 amino acids. The CDR3 DNA follows: TGTGCCAGCAGCATGGGACAGGGGGCGGCTCAGCCCCAGCATTTT. Translated: CASSMGQGAAQPQHF.

This chain connects TRBV15 to TRBJ2-7; the D is unclear. Between the trimmed V and J ends, which lost 0 bases and 4 bases, there was a span of 4 bases. This CDR3 contains 12 residues. Germline V gene data show CDR1 as LNHNV and CDR2 as YYDKDF (reference sequence). CDR3 sequence (DNA): TGTGCCACCAGCAGAGATAGTTACGAGCAGTACTTC. Translating it yields CATSRDSYEQYF. Looking up the rest from reference TRBV15 and TRBJ2-7 gives the full variable domain: DAMVIQNPRYQVTQFGKPVTLSCSQTLNHNVMYWYQQKSSQAPKLLFHYYDKDFNNEADTPDNFQSRRPNTSFCFLDIRSPGLGDTAMYLCATSRDSYEQYFGPGTRLTVT.

The chain is built from TRBV2 and TRBJ2-7, with a possible D match to TRBD1 (7 bases). The ends were cut back, 8 bases at V and 2 bases at J, with 16 bases in the middle. This CDR3 spans 14 amino acids. The germline V gene encodes CDR1 SNHLY and CDR2 FYNNEI. This CDR3 is CASAYGGGAYEQYF. CDR3 bases: TGTGCCAGCGCCTATGGAGGGGGCGCCTACGAGCAGTACTTC.

The rearrangement joins TRBV5-6 to TRBJ2-7; 7 nucleotides match TRBD1. The CDR3 length is 13 residues. Per germline, CDR1 SGHDT and CDR2 YYEEEE. V lost 1 base, J lost 7 bases, and 5 bases stayed unmatched. The CDR3 sequence is CASSLYRGVEQYF. DNA of the CDR3: TGTGCCAGCAGCTTGTACAGGGGCGTAGAGCAGTACTTC.

The chain is built from TRBV10-3 and TRBJ1-4, with 7 bases aligning to TRBD1. The CDR3 is 14 residues long. Germline V gene sequence: CDR1 ENHRY, CDR2 SYGVKD. Trimming took 5 bases from V and 5 from J; bases not matched to a gene: 5. The CDR3 bases are TGTGCCATCAGTCCAGGGGGTCAAAATGAAAAACTGTTTTTT. Translated: CAISPGGQNEKLFF.

This chain connects TRBV27 to TRBJ1-4; 10 bases map to TRBD1. CDR3 length: 14 amino acids. Germline CDR1 is MNHEY and CDR2 is SMNVEV (reference sequence). After removal of 5 bases from V and 6 bases from J, the junction contained 3 bases not matched to a gene. The CDR3 DNA follows: TGTGCCAGCAGTCCCGGGACAGGGGATGAAAAACTGTTTTTT. Residues: CASSPGTGDEKLFF. The full variable domain, with the rest looked up from reference TRBV27 and TRBJ1-4, is EAQVTQNPRYLITVTGKKLTVTCSQNMNHEYMSWYRQDPGLGLRQIYYSMNVEVTDKGDVPEGYKVSRKEKRNFPLILESPSPNQTSLYFCASSPGTGDEKLFFGSGTQLSVL.

The CDR3 DNA sequence: TGTGCCAGCAGCGGGGGGACAGGGAGTGGGTATGGCTACACCTTC. This encodes CASSGGTGSGYGYTF. V and J are TRBV11-3 and TRBJ1-2, with 9 bases that match TRBD1. Germline-derived CDR1 and CDR2 are SGHNT and YENEEA. CDR3 length equals 15 residues. Unmatched junction bases numbered 9, after V lost 5 bases and J lost 5 bases.

This clone came up a few times. J is TRBJ2-1 and V is TRBV11-2, with D possibly being TRBD2 (6 bases). This CDR3 comprises 16 residues. V was clipped by 5 bases and J by 4 bases, with 18 bases between them. Germline CDR1 SGHAT, CDR2 FQNNGV. The CDR3 DNA reads TGTGCCAGCAGCCCGATGGGGGACTCCCCTTACAATGAGCAGTTCTTC. Amino acids: CASSPMGDSPYNEQFF.

The chain joins TRBV29-1 to TRBJ2-7; no firm D call. The CDR3 has 13 amino acids. Per the germline V gene, CDR1 is SQVTM and CDR2 is ANQGSEA. Trimming left V 4 bases short and J 0 bases short, with 10 bases between. This CDR3 reads CSVVYSSSYEQYF. The CDR3 nucleotides read TGCAGCGTTGTGTACAGTAGCTCCTACGAGCAGTACTTC.

The chain uses TRBV11-2 and TRBJ1-2; 8 bases are shared with TRBD1. J was trimmed by 4 bases and V by 2 bases; bases with no gene match: 12. This CDR3 contains 17 residues. Germline V gene sequence: CDR1 SGHAT, CDR2 FQNNGV. CDR3 sequence reads: CASSLRATGTGLYGYTF. The CDR3 DNA is TGTGCCAGCAGCTTACGGGCGACCGGGACAGGCCTCTATGGCTACACCTTC.

The chain employs TRBV6-1 and TRBJ2-7; 8 nucleotides line up with TRBD1. Germline V CDR1 and CDR2: MNHNS, SASEGT. There are 14 residues in the CDR3. The junction had 8 bases not matched to a gene; V was cut back by 3 bases and J by 7 bases. As DNA, the CDR3 is TGTGCCAGCAGTGAGGCCAGGGGGCGCGGGGAGCAGTACGTC. It encodes CASSEARGRGEQYV.